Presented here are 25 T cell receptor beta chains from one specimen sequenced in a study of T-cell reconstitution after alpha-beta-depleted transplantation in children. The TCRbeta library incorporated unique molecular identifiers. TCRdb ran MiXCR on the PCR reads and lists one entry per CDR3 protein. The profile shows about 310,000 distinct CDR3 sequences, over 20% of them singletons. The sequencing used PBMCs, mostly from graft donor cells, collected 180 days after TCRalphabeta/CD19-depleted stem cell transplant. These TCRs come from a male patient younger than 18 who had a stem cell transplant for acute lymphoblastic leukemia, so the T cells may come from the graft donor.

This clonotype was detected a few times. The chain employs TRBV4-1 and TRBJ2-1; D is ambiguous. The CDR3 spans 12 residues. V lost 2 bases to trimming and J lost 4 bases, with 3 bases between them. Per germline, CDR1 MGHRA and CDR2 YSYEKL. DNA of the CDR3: TGCGCCAGCAGCCAACCATACAATGAGCAGTTCTTC. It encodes CASSQPYNEQFF.

As DNA, the CDR3 is TGTGCCAGCAGCCAAGGACCTAGTCACCACACAGATACGCAGTATTTT. Protein: CASSQGPSHHTDTQYF. This chain connects TRBV3-1 to TRBJ2-3; D gene unclear. Between the trimmed V and J ends, which lost 1 base and 2 bases, there was a span of 13 bases. This CDR3 comprises 16 residues. Germline CDR1 is LGHDT and CDR2 is YNNKEL (reference sequence).

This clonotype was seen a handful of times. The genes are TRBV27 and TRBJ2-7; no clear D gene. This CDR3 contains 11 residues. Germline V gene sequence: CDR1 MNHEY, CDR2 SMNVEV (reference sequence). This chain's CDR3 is CSVPSSYEQYF. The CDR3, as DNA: TGTTCCGTTCCCAGCTCCTACGAGCAGTACTTC.

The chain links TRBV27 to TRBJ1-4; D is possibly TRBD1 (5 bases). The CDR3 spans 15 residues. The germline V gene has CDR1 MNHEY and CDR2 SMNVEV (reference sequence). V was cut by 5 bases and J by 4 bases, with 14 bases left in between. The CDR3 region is CASSPEGWDNEKLFF. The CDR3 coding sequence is TGTGCCAGCAGTCCCGAGGGGTGGGATAATGAAAAACTGTTTTTT. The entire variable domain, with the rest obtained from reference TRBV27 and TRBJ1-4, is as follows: EAQVTQNPRYLITVTGKKLTVTCSQNMNHEYMSWYRQDPGLGLRQIYYSMNVEVTDKGDVPEGYKVSRKEKRNFPLILESPSPNQTSLYFCASSPEGWDNEKLFFGSGTQLSVL.

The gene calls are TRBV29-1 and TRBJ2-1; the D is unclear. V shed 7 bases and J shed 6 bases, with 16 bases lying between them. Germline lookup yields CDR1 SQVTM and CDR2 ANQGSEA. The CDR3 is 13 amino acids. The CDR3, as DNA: TGCAGCGCCGTGGCCTATTTCGGCAATGAGCAGTTCTTC. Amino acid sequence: CSAVAYFGNEQFF.

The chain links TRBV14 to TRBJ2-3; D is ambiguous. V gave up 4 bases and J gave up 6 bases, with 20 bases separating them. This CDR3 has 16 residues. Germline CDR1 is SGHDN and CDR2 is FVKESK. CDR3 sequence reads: CASSLQLQSRTDTQYF. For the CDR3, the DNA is TGTGCCAGCAGCCTTCAGCTTCAATCAAGGACGGATACGCAGTATTTT.

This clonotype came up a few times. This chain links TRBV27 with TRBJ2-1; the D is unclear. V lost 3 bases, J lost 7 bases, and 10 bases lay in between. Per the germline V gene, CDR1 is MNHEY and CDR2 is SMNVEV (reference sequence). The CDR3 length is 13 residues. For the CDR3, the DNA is TGTGCCAGCAGTTTGGCTAGAAAGAATGAGCAGTTCTTC. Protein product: CASSLARKNEQFF.

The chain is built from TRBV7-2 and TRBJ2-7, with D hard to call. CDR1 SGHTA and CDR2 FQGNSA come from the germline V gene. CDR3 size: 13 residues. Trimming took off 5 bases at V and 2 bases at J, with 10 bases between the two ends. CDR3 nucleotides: TGTGCCAGCAGCGCCCGGGCTACCTACGAGCAGTACTTC. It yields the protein CASSARATYEQYF.

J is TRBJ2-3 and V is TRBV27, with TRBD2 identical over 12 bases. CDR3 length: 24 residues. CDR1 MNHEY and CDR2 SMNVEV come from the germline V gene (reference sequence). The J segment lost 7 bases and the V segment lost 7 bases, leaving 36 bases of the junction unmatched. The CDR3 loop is CASTFSTGWGSLVGATSGSYTQYF. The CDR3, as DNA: TGTGCCAGCACTTTTTCGACAGGGTGGGGGAGTCTCGTTGGAGCGACTAGCGGGAGTTATACGCAGTATTTT.

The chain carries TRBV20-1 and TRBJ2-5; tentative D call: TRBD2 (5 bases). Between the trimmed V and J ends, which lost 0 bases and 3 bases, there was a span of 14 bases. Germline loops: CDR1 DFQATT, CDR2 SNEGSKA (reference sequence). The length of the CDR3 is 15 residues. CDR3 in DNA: TGCAGTGCTAGAGAGGGCGGTCCGGAGGAAGAGACCCAGTACTTC. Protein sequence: CSAREGGPEEETQYF.

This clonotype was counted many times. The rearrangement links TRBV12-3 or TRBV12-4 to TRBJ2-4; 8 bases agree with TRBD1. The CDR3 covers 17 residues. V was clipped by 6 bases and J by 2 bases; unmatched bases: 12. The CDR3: CASSYDPGQVSKNIQYF. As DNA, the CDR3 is TGTGCCAGCAGCTACGACCCGGGACAGGTTTCCAAAAACATTCAGTACTTC.

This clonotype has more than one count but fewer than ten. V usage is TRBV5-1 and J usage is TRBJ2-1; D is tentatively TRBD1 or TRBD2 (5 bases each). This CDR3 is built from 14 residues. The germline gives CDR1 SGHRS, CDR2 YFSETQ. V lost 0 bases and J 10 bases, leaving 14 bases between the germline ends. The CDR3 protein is CASSLDPHGGEQFF. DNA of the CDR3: TGCGCCAGCAGCTTGGATCCCCATGGGGGAGAGCAGTTCTTC.

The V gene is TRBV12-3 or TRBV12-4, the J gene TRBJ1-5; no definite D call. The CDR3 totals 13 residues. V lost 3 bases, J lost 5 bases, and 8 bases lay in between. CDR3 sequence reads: CASSLVGYQPQHF. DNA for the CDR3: TGTGCCAGCAGTTTGGTGGGGTATCAGCCCCAGCATTTT.

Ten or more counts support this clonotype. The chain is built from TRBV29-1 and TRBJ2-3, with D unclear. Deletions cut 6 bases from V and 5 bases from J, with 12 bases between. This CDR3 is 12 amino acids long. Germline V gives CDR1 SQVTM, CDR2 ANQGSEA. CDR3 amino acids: CSVAIKRDTQYF. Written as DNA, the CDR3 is TGCAGCGTGGCGATCAAGCGAGATACGCAGTATTTT.

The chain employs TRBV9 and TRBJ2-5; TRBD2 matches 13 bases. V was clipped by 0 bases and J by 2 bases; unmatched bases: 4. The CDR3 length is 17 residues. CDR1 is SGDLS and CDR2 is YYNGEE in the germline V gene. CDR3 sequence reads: CASSVGGLAGTQETQYF. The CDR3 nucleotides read TGTGCCAGCAGCGTAGGGGGACTAGCGGGGACTCAAGAGACCCAGTACTTC.

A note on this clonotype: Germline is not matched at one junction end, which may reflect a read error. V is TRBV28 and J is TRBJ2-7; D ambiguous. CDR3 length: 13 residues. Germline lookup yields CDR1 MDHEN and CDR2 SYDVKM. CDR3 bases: TGTGCCAGCAGTTTAGGCGTCCTCCCATCGTATCACTTC. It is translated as CASSLGVLPSYHF.

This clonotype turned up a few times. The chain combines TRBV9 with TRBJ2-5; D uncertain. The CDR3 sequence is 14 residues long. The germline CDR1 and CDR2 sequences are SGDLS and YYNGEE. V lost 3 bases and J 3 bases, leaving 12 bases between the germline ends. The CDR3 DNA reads TGTGCCAGCAGCGCAGGAGAAGCCAAAGAGACCCAGTACTTC. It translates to CASSAGEAKETQYF.

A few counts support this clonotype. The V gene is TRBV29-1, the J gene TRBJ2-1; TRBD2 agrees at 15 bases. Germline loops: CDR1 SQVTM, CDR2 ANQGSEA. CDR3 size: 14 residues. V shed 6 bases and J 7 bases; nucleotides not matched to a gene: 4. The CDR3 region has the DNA TGCAGCGTACGGACTAGCGGGAGGGGTAATGAGCAGTTCTTC. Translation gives CSVRTSGRGNEQFF.

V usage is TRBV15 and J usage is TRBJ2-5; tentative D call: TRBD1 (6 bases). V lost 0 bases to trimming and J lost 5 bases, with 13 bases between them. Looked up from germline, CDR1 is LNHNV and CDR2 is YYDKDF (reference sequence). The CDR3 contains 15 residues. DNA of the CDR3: TGTGCCACCAGCAGAGACAGGGGTATGGCGGAGACCCAGTACTTC. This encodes CATSRDRGMAETQYF.

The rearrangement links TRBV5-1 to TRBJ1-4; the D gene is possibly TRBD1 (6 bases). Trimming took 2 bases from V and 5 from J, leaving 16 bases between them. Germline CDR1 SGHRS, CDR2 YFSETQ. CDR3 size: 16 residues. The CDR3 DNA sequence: TGCGCCAGCAGCTTACGTCCCACAGGGACAAATGAAAAACTGTTTTTT. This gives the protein CASSLRPTGTNEKLFF.

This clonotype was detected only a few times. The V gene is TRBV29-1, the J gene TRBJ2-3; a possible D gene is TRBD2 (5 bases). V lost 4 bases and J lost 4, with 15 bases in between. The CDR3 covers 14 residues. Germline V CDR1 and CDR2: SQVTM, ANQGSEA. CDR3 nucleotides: TGCAGCGTTGGGGCGGGTCTACCTTCAGATACGCAGTATTTT. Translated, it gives CSVGAGLPSDTQYF.

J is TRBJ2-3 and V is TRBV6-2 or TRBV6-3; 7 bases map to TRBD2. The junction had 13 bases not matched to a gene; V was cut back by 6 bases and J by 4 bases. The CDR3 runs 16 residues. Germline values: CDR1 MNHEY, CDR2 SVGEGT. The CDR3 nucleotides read TGTGCCAGCAGCCGCACCCAGCGGGGACCCGCAGATACGCAGTATTTT. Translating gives CASSRTQRGPADTQYF.

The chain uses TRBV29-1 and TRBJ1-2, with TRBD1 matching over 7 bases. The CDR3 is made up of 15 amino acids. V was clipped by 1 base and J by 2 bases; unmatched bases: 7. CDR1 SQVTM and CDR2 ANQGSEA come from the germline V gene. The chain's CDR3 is CSVEGSRDRNYGYTF. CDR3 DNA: TGCAGCGTTGAAGGAAGCCGGGACAGAAACTATGGCTACACCTTC.

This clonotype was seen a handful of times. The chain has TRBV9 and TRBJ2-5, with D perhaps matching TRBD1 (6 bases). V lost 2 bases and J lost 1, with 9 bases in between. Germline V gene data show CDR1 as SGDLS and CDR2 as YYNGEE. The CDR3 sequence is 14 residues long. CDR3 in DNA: TGTGCCAGCAGCGTCCAAGGGGGCCAAGAGACCCAGTACTTC. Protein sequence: CASSVQGGQETQYF. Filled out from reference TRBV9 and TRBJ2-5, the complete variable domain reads DSGVTQTPKHLITATGQRVTLRCSPRSGDLSVYWYQQSLDQGLQFLIQYYNGEERAKGNILERFSAQQFPDLHSELNLSSLELGDSALYFCASSVQGGQETQYFGPGTRLLVL.

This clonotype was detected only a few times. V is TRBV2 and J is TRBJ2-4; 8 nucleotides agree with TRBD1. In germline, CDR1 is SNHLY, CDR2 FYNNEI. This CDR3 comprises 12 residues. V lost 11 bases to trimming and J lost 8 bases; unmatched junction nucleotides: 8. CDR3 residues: CAGTGTGDIQYF. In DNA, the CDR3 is TGTGCCGGGACAGGTACGGGAGACATTCAGTACTTC.